This T cell receptor beta chain was found in a study of CD8+CD57+ T cells in acquired aplastic anemia. Overall study: Sorted CD4+ plus CD8+ cells gave DNA averaging roughly 3 ug.

Notes on the study in general: The CD8+ Simpson's diversity of patients and controls was not significantly different. Over 25 shared CD8+ CDR3s appeared highly expressed within patients' immunodominant clones.

CDR1 MNHEY and CDR2 SVGAGI come from the germline V gene. V was cut by 2 bases and J by 0 bases, with 5 bases left in between. This CDR3 is built from 15 residues. Genomic DNA served as template for TCR beta VDJ and CDR3 profiling. TCRdb recomputed calls from the reads with MiXCR, one row per CDR3 protein. The sample gives about 220,000 distinct CDR3 sequences, approximately 35% of which show up once; around 1.1% is in the top ten. To note about this clonotype: What it recognizes is unknown.

V usage is TRBV6-5 and J usage is TRBJ1-6; no reliable D call. The sample was sorted CD4+, CD8+, or CD8+CD57+ T cells (not recorded which) from PBMCs. This TCR came from a human donor in good health, serving as a control. The CDR3 nucleotides are TGTGCCAGCAGTTACGGGAGCTCCTATAATTCACCCCTCCACTTT. This encodes CASSYGSSYNSPLHF.